This TCR beta chain was recorded in a study of T cell responses to AZD1222 COVID-19 vaccine. Study at large: Samples with a second dose at about 4 or about 12 weeks were pooled together. The study's findings and limits: The donors showed a predominance of white British ancestry and of females, with possible underestimation of clonal diversity. Two doses of AZD1222 preceded a rise in Spike-specific TCR breadth and depth. Repertoire sampling happened only post peak T cell response.

This CDR3 has 17 residues. The V gene's germline CDR1 is SEHNR and CDR2 FQNEAQ (reference sequence). Trimming took 9 bases from V and 0 from J, leaving 20 bases between them. Notes on this clone: Antigen: not known.

Libraries were prepared by immunoSEQ multiplex PCR; TCRdb keeps only in-frame clonotypes and omits some of them. The data hold more than 95,000 clones, with approximately 84% observed a single time. This TCR was recovered from an adult in good health. The gene calls are TRBV7-9 and TRBJ2-2; D call uncertain. The sequenced sample was peripheral blood, obtained on day 0 of AZD1222 vaccination. CDR3 nucleotides: TGTGCCAGTGATTGGCCGGAGCGAGACTCGAACACCGGGGAGCTGTTTTTT. This gives the protein CASDWPERDSNTGELFF.